This TCR beta chain was sequenced during a study of Graves' ophthalmopathy and Graves' hyperthyroidism. Being free of ophthalmopathy for 18 months of follow-up defined stable hyperthyroidism. This clonotype has at least ten counts. Trimming shortened V by 5 bases and J by 2 bases, and 7 bases separated the two germline ends. The CDR3 contains 13 residues. Germline V lookup: CDR1 MNHEY, CDR2 SMNVEV (reference sequence). As the template, RNA transcripts were used to amplify TCR beta CDR3 regions. An initial RT-PCR round employing HTBI primers preceded a second-round multiplex PCR. One entry per CDR3 protein, called by TCRdb with MiXCR from the multiplex PCR reads. The sample consists of 600,000 to 650,000 distinct CDR3 sequences, about a fifth of them appearing once.

The sequence came from a woman aged 18-30 years with stable Graves' hyperthyroidism. Some clones in this sample may be carry-over from other donors' samples. The sequenced material came from peripheral blood. This rearrangement joins TRBV27 to TRBJ1-5; D not certain. Here the CDR3 DNA reads TGTGCCAGCAGTCCCTTCGGCAATCAGCCCCAGCATTTT. Translated: CASSPFGNQPQHF.